The present TCR beta chain was sequenced within a study of shared clonotypes between healthy human individuals. For the study at large: The composition of the donors was a couple of women and a few men aged 18 to 49.

Naive CD8 cells lacked CD45RO and underwent positive selection for CCR7, leaving out terminally differentiated effector memory CD45RA+ cells. In its sample, this clone was seen once. Its target is unknown. At one of its ends the junction is not consistent with the germline gene, which may arise from a read error. Distinct nucleotide sequences in the sample also encode this CDR3. The germline V gene encodes CDR1 MNHEY and CDR2 SMNVEV (reference sequence). This CDR3 has 14 residues. An approximately 210 ng quantity of DNA, approximately 29,000 T cell genomes, went into the sorted-subset replicate PCRs. Authors' analysis steps: ImmunoSEQ junction-only sequences lacked quality scores, so their filtering differed. Only in-frame clones appear in the TCRdb table, and some are missing; sequencing was by immunoSEQ multiplex PCR. The V and J calls and clone size are taken from that table; D and trimming were inferred from the DNA. The sample has around 1,900,000 clones, around 93% seen once.

Overall study results and limits: A handful of donors shared roughly 5% of their naive CD4 clonotypes.

J is TRBJ1-1 and V is TRBV27; 10 bases line up with TRBD1. The sequencing sample was made of naive CD8+ T cells from PBMCs. The receptor was isolated from a young man in good health. Some clones in this sample may be carry-over from other donors' samples. Here the CDR3 reads CASSVGQGNTEAFF. The DNA for the CDR3 is TGTGCCAGCAGTGTGGGACAGGGGAACACCGAAGCTTTCTTT.